The entry that follows covers one T cell receptor (beta chain) sequence. Its antigen is still unknown. TCRdb re-called the reads with MiXCR, one entry per CDR3 protein. The sample records approximately 250,000 distinct CDR3 sequences, roughly 20% being singletons. Germline values: CDR1 MDHEN, CDR2 SYDVKM. The V gene lost 3 bases and the J gene lost 2 bases, with 17 bases spanning the gap. The CDR3 has 16 amino acids. This sample was included in a study of T cell repertoires in cytomegalovirus infection. Study information: Indicated by public TCR beta signatures were CMV infection and matching HLA type. Study observations and caveats: HLA-C-restricted TCR beta clonotypes specific for CMV led the ex vivo response. Cumulative frequency of public TCR beta families picked out carriers of CMV plus the relevant HLA.

The chain uses TRBV28 and TRBJ2-7, with a possible D match to TRBD2 (6 bases). Sequencing was done on a sample of CD8+ T cells from PBMCs. The TCR originated in a human donor in good health (CMV status not recorded). Some clones in this sample may be carry-over from other donors' samples. CDR3 DNA sequence: TGTGCCAGCAGTTTCGGGGTCGGGGACTTAACCTACGAGCAGTACTTC. This translates into CASSFGVGDLTYEQYF.